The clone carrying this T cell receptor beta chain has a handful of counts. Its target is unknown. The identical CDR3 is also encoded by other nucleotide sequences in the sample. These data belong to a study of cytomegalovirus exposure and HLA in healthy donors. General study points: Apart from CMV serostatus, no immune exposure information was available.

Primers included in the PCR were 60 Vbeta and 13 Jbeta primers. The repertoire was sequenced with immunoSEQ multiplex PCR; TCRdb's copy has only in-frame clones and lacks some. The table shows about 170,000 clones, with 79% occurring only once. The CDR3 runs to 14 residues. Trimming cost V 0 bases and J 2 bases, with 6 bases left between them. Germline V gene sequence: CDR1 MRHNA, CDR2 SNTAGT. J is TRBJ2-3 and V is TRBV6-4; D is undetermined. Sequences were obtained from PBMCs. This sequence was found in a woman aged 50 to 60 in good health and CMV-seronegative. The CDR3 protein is CASSDSGPTDTQYF. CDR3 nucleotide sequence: TGTGCCAGCAGTGACTCTGGCCCCACAGATACGCAGTATTTT.